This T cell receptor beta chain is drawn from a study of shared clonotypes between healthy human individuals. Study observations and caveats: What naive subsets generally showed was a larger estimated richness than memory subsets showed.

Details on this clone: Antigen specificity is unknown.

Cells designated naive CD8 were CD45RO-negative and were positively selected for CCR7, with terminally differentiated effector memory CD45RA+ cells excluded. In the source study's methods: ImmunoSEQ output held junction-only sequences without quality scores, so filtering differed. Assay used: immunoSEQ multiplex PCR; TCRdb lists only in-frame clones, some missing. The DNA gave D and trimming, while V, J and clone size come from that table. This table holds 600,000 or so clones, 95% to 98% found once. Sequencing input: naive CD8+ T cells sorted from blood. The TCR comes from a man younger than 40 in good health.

CDR3 DNA: TGTGCCAGCAGTTTACTGGATGGTCGGCCCCAGCATTTT. Translation gives CASSLLDGRPQHF. The chain is built from TRBV27 and TRBJ1-5; D uncertain. The CDR3 spans 13 residues. V was pared by 2 bases and J by 9 bases, with 11 bases between. Germline loops: CDR1 MNHEY, CDR2 SMNVEV (reference sequence).